This T cell receptor beta chain was sequenced in a study of T-cell memory formation after mild COVID-19. This clonotype was seen a handful of times. TCRdb itself ran the 5' RACE reads through MiXCR, one entry per CDR3 protein. The top ten clones hold just over 8% of a sample with 580,000 or so distinct CDR3 sequences, roughly 17% of them seen once. CDR3 length equals 15 residues. Trimming took off 3 bases at V and 1 base at J, with 12 bases between the two ends. Germline CDR1 KGHSH, CDR2 LQKENI. The sequenced material came from PBMCs or a T cell subset sorted from them (not recorded which). This TCR came from an adult woman who had mild COVID-19 (a few samples of this study predate the infection). Cell type and time point are not known. The chain carries TRBV18 and TRBJ1-1; weak D call: TRBD1 (6 bases). This CDR3 reads CASSPLDSANTEAFF. In DNA, the CDR3 is TGTGCCAGCTCACCTCTGGACAGCGCGAACACTGAAGCTTTCTTT.